A single sample is the source of the 3 T cell receptor beta chains below, sequenced in a study of memory CD4+ T cells and cytomegalovirus serostatus. Assay used: immunoSEQ multiplex PCR; TCRdb lists only in-frame clones, some missing. Among about 56,000 clones listed, more than 75% were seen once. Single viable CD3+CD4+CD8-CD45RO+ cells were sorted as the memory CD4+ T cells. Sequenced input: memory CD4+ T cells from blood. These receptors were obtained from an adult in good health and CMV-seronegative.

The gene calls are TRBV28 and TRBJ1-1; D not certain. The CDR3 extends over 12 amino acids. Germline CDR1 reads MDHEN; CDR2 reads SYDVKM. The germline V and J ends were trimmed by 10 bases and 0 bases, with 9 bases remaining between them. The CDR3 coding sequence is TGTGCCACCAACGCTATGAACACTGAAGCTTTCTTT. It codes for CATNAMNTEAFF.

The rearrangement joins TRBV6-5 to TRBJ1-6; 7 bases line up with TRBD1. This CDR3 has 15 amino acids. Germline V CDR1 and CDR2: MNHEY, SVGAGI. V was pared by 2 bases and J by 6 bases, with 4 bases of the junction left unmatched. The CDR3 DNA follows: TGTGCCAGCAGTTACACGACAGGGACTAATTCACCCCTCCACTTT. The encoded protein is CASSYTTGTNSPLHF.

This clone was counted a single time. This chain uses TRBV5-6 with TRBJ2-1; D unresolved. From germline, CDR1 is SGHDT and CDR2 YYEEEE. The ends were cut back, 3 bases at V and 10 bases at J, with 8 bases in the middle. This CDR3 has 11 amino acids. The CDR3 is CASSYVREQFF. Here the CDR3 DNA reads TGTGCCAGCAGCTATGTCCGGGAGCAGTTCTTC. Full variable domain (remainder filled in from reference TRBV5-6 and TRBJ2-1): DAGVTQSPTHLIKTRGQQVTLRCSPKSGHDTVSWYQQALGQGPQFIFQYYEEEERQRGNFPDRFSGHQFPNYSSELNVNALLLGDSALYLCASSYVREQFFGPGTRLTVL.